This T cell receptor beta chain originates from a study of beta chain features in type 1 diabetes. Of the isolated RNA, all was reverse transcribed, and so the sequenced material was expressed TCRB transcripts. Sequencing of naive, central memory and regulatory T cell samples gave an average of about 3.57 million reads. Measured with immunoSEQ multiplex PCR; TCRdb has only the in-frame clones, and not every one. The table includes a few hundred thousand clones, roughly 12% detected once. Study findings and constraints: VDJ junctions in type 1 diabetes patients carried more deletions and fewer insertions. A moderate, significant TCRB CDR3 shortening appeared in type 1 diabetes across four CD4+ subsets.

This clone was picked up a small number of times. Antigen unknown. Germline V CDR1 and CDR2: MDHEN, SYDVKM. The CDR3 loop spans 14 amino acids. The ends were cut back, 2 bases at V and 6 bases at J, with 14 bases in the middle. The chain links TRBV28 to TRBJ2-7, with a possible D match to TRBD2 (5 bases). Input material: naive CD4+ T cells from blood. The TCR was taken from a man aged 18 to 35 in good health. The CDR3 loop is CASSLGGRSREQYF. The CDR3 DNA is TGTGCCAGCAGTTTAGGTGGGAGATCCCGCGAGCAGTACTTC.